This T cell receptor beta chain was found in a study of beta chain features in type 1 diabetes. Each population that was sorted was more than 98% pure. J lost 2 bases, V lost 4 bases, and 6 bases had no gene match. The V gene's germline CDR1 is SQVTM and CDR2 ANQGSEA. This CDR3 contains 14 residues. Reverse transcribing all isolated RNA meant expressed TCRB transcripts were sequenced. Only in-frame clones appear in the TCRdb table, and some are missing; sequencing was by immunoSEQ multiplex PCR. The table lists around 250,000 clones, 68% of them singletons. This clone was observed a single time. V and J are TRBV29-1 and TRBJ2-3, with TRBD2 identical over 7 bases. Sequencing was performed on naive CD4+ T cells from blood. The TCR comes from a man aged 30 to 45 in good health. The CDR3 sequence: CSVAEAGVTDTQYF. CDR3 coding DNA: TGCAGCGTTGCCGAGGCGGGGGTCACAGATACGCAGTATTTT.